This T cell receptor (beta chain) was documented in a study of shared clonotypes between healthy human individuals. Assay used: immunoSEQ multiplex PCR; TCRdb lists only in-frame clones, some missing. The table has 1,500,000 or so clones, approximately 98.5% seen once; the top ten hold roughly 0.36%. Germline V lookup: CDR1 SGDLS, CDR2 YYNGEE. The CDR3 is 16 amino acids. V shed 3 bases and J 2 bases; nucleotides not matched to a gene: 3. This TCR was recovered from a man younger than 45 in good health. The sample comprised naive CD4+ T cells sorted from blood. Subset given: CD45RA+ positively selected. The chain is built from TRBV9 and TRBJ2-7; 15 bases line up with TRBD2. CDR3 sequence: CASSAGLAGGTYEQYF. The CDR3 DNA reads TGTGCCAGCAGCGCGGGACTAGCGGGAGGAACCTACGAGCAGTACTTC.